The 13 T cell receptor beta chains below come from one sample, sequenced in a study of blood T cell repertoires in COVID-19. The assay was immunoSEQ multiplex PCR, and TCRdb's table has in-frame clones only and misses some. The sample lists approximately 94,000 clones, more than 75% occurring once. Sample: peripheral blood. These TCRs come from a human donor in a cohort sampled during active COVID-19.

V usage is TRBV10-2 and J usage is TRBJ2-7; TRBD1 matches 7 bases. CDR3 length equals 15 residues. After removal of 8 bases from V and 0 bases from J, the junction contained 10 bases not matched to a gene. CDR1 is WSHSY and CDR2 is SAAADI in the germline V gene. As DNA, the CDR3 is TGCGCCAGCGGTCCGACAGGGTCAGTCTCCTACGAGCAGTACTTC. Translated: CASGPTGSVSYEQYF.

In its sample, this clone was seen once. The rearrangement links TRBV11-2 to TRBJ2-7; the match to TRBD1 covers 9 bases. V dropped 5 bases and J dropped 6; count of bases not matched to a gene: 5. Germline V gives CDR1 SGHAT, CDR2 FQNNGV. This CDR3 is 13 amino acids long. CDR3 sequence reads: CASSPRTGAEQYF. In DNA, the CDR3 is TGTGCCAGCAGCCCCCGGACAGGGGCCGAGCAGTACTTC. Complete variable domain (other parts from reference TRBV11-2 and TRBJ2-7): EAGVAQSPRYKIIEKRQSVAFWCNPISGHATLYWYQQILGQGPKLLIQFQNNGVVDDSQLPKDRFSAERLKGVDSTLKIQPAKLEDSAVYLCASSPRTGAEQYFGPGTRLTVT.

V is TRBV7-9 and J is TRBJ2-7; TRBD1 agrees at 8 bases. The V gene end was trimmed by 5 bases and the J gene end by 0 bases; junction bases not matched to a gene: 3. Looked up from germline, CDR1 is SEHNR and CDR2 is FQNEAQ (reference sequence). CDR3 size: 14 residues. The CDR3 reads CASSQGAGSYEQYF. CDR3 DNA sequence: TGTGCCAGCAGCCAGGGGGCGGGCTCCTACGAGCAGTACTTC.

The chain has TRBV5-4 and TRBJ2-3; 9 nucleotides match TRBD1. From germline, CDR1 is SGHNT and CDR2 YYREEE (reference sequence). J gave up 0 bases and V 1 base, and 3 bases lay outside the gene matches. This CDR3 region has 16 residues. The CDR3 region has the DNA TGTGCCAGCAGCTTGCTCGACAGGGGGAGCACAGATACGCAGTATTTT. It is translated as CASSLLDRGSTDTQYF. The full variable domain, rest sourced from reference TRBV5-4 and TRBJ2-3, is ETGVTQSPTHLIKTRGQQVTLRCSSQSGHNTVSWYQQALGQGPQFIFQYYREEENGRGNFPPRFSGLQFPNYSSELNVNALELDDSALYLCASSLLDRGSTDTQYFGPGTRLTVL.

The V and J genes are TRBV6-2 or TRBV6-3 and TRBJ2-1; TRBD2 aligns across 11 bases. This CDR3 is built from 15 residues. Trimming cost V 5 bases and J 7 bases; bases outside gene matches: 7. The V gene's germline CDR1 is MNHEY and CDR2 SVGEGT. CDR3 coding DNA: TGTGCCAGCAGTCAACTAGCGGGGGCAGAGAATGAGCAGTTCTTC. Amino acids: CASSQLAGAENEQFF.

The rearrangement uses TRBV24-1 and TRBJ2-1, with D tentatively TRBD1 (7 bases). The germline gives CDR1 KGHDR, CDR2 SFDVKD. The CDR3 contains 16 residues. Trimming removed 2 bases at V and 5 bases at J, with 15 bases between. This CDR3 reads CATSDSGDRLNNEQFF. CDR3 nucleotide sequence: TGTGCCACCAGTGATTCGGGGGACAGACTAAACAATGAGCAGTTCTTC.

V gene TRBV6-6 combines with J gene TRBJ1-1; the D is unclear. CDR3 length: 14 residues. Trimming left V 2 bases short and J 5 bases short, with 12 bases between. Germline V gives CDR1 MNHNY, CDR2 SVGAGI (reference sequence). The CDR3 region has the DNA TGTGCCAGCAGTTACATGGAGGGATTAACTGAAGCTTTCTTT. Its protein product is CASSYMEGLTEAFF.

J is TRBJ1-3 and V is TRBV10-2; D is undetermined. This CDR3 region has 16 residues. V was clipped by 3 bases and J by 0 bases, with 12 bases between them. CDR1 is WSHSY, CDR2 SAAADI, per germline. The CDR3 region has the DNA TGCGCCAGCAGTGACTATAGTAGAACCTCTGGAAACACCATATATTTT. As protein: CASSDYSRTSGNTIYF.

The J gene is TRBJ1-2, the V gene TRBV20-1; TRBD1 might be the D (6 bases). Germline values: CDR1 DFQATT, CDR2 SNEGSKA (reference sequence). Trimming removed 3 bases from V and 1 base from J, with 9 bases in between. The CDR3 spans 13 residues. The CDR3 loop is CSASWGLNYGYTF. The CDR3 bases are TGCAGTGCTAGTTGGGGGCTTAACTATGGCTACACCTTC.

J is TRBJ2-3 and V is TRBV4-1; weak D call: TRBD2 (6 bases). Trimming pared 3 bases from V and 1 base from J, leaving 8 bases between. Germline CDR1 MGHRA, CDR2 YSYEKL. The CDR3 consists of 14 residues. Here the CDR3 DNA reads TGCGCCAGCAGCCACGCGGGACGCACAGATACGCAGTATTTT. This encodes CASSHAGRTDTQYF.

The V and J genes are TRBV29-1 and TRBJ2-7; D is perhaps TRBD1 (6 bases). Looked up from germline, CDR1 is SQVTM and CDR2 is ANQGSEA. This CDR3 spans 14 amino acids. V gave up 6 bases and J gave up 1 base, with 16 bases separating them. The CDR3 loop is CSVKGDPESYEQYF. As DNA, the CDR3 is TGCAGCGTAAAGGGGGACCCCGAGTCCTACGAGCAGTACTTC.

The CDR3: CASSLNRVLEQYF. DNA for the CDR3: TGTGCCAGCAGCTTAAACAGGGTTCTCGAGCAGTACTTC. This chain links TRBV13 with TRBJ2-7, with D possibly matching TRBD1 (6 bases). Deletions cut 2 bases from V and 6 bases from J, with 11 bases between. The CDR3 has 13 residues. Germline loops: CDR1 PRHDT, CDR2 FYEKMQ (reference sequence).

The chain couples TRBV18 to TRBJ2-5, with 9 bases fitting TRBD1. Looked up from germline, CDR1 is KGHSH and CDR2 is LQKENI. The length of the CDR3 is 17 residues. V lost 3 bases, J lost 7 bases, and 15 bases stayed unmatched. The DNA of the CDR3 is TGTGCCAGCTCACCTGATAAATCCGGGACAGGGATCGGGACCCAGTACTTC. Encoded protein: CASSPDKSGTGIGTQYF.